This passage covers 24 T cell receptor beta chains from one sample sequenced in a study of molecular identifiers for immune sequencing clone quantification (dated by TCRdb to the late 2010s). Libraries were made using PCR. TCRdb shows the sequencer as Illumina HiSeq 4000. TCRdb redid the processing of the public reads, applying fastp at Q25 and MiXCR, and retained in-frame beta chains. Merged by CDR3 protein, the rows form single entries marked with the most common genes and DNA. This sample has about 640,000 distinct CDR3 sequences in its table, and around 20% of those were observed once. 0.85% to 0.9% of the sample lies in the top ten. The sample comprised naive CD8+ T cells from blood, with Jurkat cell RNA spiked in. The intended sense of this specimen's cell subset or site label: FACS-sorted CD8+CD4-CCR7+CD45RA+ naive T cells. These receptors were obtained from a human donor in good health. Some libraries in this study had Jurkat cell RNA spiked in.

This clonotype was counted at least ten times. This sequence joins TRBV4-3 and TRBJ1-1; D unresolved. The CDR3 runs to 14 residues. The V gene lost 4 bases and the J gene lost 8 bases, with 17 bases spanning the gap. The germline V gene encodes CDR1 LGHNA and CDR2 YSLEER. CDR3: CASSPSQRPKEAFF. The CDR3 region has the DNA TGCGCCAGCAGCCCTTCACAGAGACCCAAAGAAGCTTTCTTT.

The J gene is TRBJ2-4, the V gene TRBV9; D is possibly TRBD2 (5 bases). V was trimmed by 3 bases and J by 8 bases, leaving 12 bases between them. The germline CDR1 and CDR2 sequences are SGDLS and YYNGEE. This CDR3 comprises 13 residues. The chain's CDR3 is CASSAEEADIQYF. For the CDR3, the DNA is TGTGCCAGCAGCGCGGAGGAGGCGGACATTCAGTACTTC.

This clonotype occurred many times. The chain has TRBV4-1 and TRBJ1-4; TRBD1 might be the D (5 bases). Germline V gives CDR1 MGHRA, CDR2 YSYEKL. The V and J ends lost 1 base and 13 bases respectively, with 7 bases between them. CDR3 length equals 11 residues. The DNA of the CDR3 is TGCGCCAGCAGCCAAGCGGGGCGACTGTTTTTT. As protein: CASSQAGRLFF.

This clonotype was detected only a few times. The chain uses TRBV2 and TRBJ1-4; D remains ambiguous. The CDR3 is 13 residues long. Trimming left V 10 bases short and J 0 bases short, with 9 bases between. Germline V lookup: CDR1 SNHLY, CDR2 FYNNEI. CDR3: CATQEATNEKLFF. CDR3 bases: TGTGCCACCCAGGAGGCAACTAATGAAAAACTGTTTTTT.

To note about this clonotype: A much more abundant neighbour one base away suggests this may be a read error. The CDR3 end shows no conserved phenylalanine or tryptophan, and so a read error is likely. This chain joins TRBV4-1 and TRBJ1-1; TRBD1 aligns across 7 bases. CDR1 is MGHRA and CDR2 is YSYEKL in the germline V gene. This CDR3 region has 14 residues. The V gene end was trimmed by 2 bases and the J gene end by 6 bases; junction bases not matched to a gene: 6. DNA for the CDR3: TGCGCCAGCAGCCAATTAACCGGGACAGCTGAAGCTTTCTTA. Amino acids: CASSQLTGTAEAFL.

This clonotype was seen just once. This clone may be a read error of a much larger clone one base away. The chain employs TRBV6-5 and TRBJ1-1, with D unclear. This CDR3 region has 12 residues. Germline V gives CDR1 MNHEY, CDR2 SVGAGI. The DNA for the CDR3 is TGTGCCTGCAGTTACCTAGGAGTTGAAGCTTTCTTT. It yields the protein CACSYLGVEAFF.

This clonotype occurred many times. The V call is TRBV10-2, the J call TRBJ2-5; 11 bases are shared with TRBD2. J lost 4 bases, V lost 3 bases, and 4 bases had no gene match. Germline V gene data show CDR1 as WSHSY and CDR2 as SAAADI. This CDR3 is built from 15 residues. The CDR3 coding sequence is TGCGCCAGCAGTGATAGCGGGGGGGCCGGAGAGACCCAGTACTTC. Protein product: CASSDSGGAGETQYF.

The J gene is TRBJ2-3, the V gene TRBV7-9; no definite D call. Trimming removed 5 bases from V and 0 bases from J, with 18 bases in between. From germline, CDR1 is SEHNR and CDR2 FQNEAQ (reference sequence). CDR3 length: 17 amino acids. The CDR3 coding sequence is TGTGCCAGCAGCCCCGTTGGGCTAGTCCCTAGCACAGATACGCAGTATTTT. Its protein product is CASSPVGLVPSTDTQYF.

With regard to this clonotype: A read error is possible here, since a much larger clone lies one base away. The rearrangement links TRBV27 to TRBJ2-3; tentatively, D is TRBD2 (6 bases). Looked up from germline, CDR1 is MNHEY and CDR2 is SMNVEV (reference sequence). There are 15 residues in the CDR3. The V gene lost 5 bases and the J gene lost 3 bases, with 15 bases spanning the gap. The CDR3 DNA is TGTGCCAGCAGTGATATAACGGGAGCGACAGATACGCAGTATTTT. Protein: CASSDITGATDTQYF.

This clonotype was observed many times. V usage is TRBV14 and J usage is TRBJ1-2; 8 nucleotides agree with TRBD1. V gave up 3 bases and J gave up 0 bases; unmatched junction bases: 3. Germline V gene data show CDR1 as SGHDN and CDR2 as FVKESK. The CDR3 has 15 residues. The CDR3 protein is CASSQDRVTNYGYTF. The CDR3 nucleotides read TGTGCCAGCAGCCAGGACAGGGTTACTAACTATGGCTACACCTTC.

Turning to this clonotype: Just one base apart from a much larger clone, this may be a read error. The chain has TRBV28 and TRBJ1-5; D ambiguous. V was trimmed by 9 bases and J by 2 bases, leaving 14 bases between them. This CDR3 has 14 residues. CDR1 MDHEN and CDR2 SYDVKM come from the germline V gene. DNA of the CDR3: TGTGCCAGGCTATACAATCAAGGCAATCAGCCCCAGCATTTT. This codes for CARLYNQGNQPQHF.

This clonotype was found a few times. The CDR3 region has the DNA TGTGCCAGCAGTTTGGTTTCCCCCGGGGAGCTGTTTTTT. Translation: CASSLVSPGELFF. The chain recombines TRBV27 with TRBJ2-2; D gene uncertain. CDR3 length equals 13 residues. Germline CDR1 MNHEY, CDR2 SMNVEV (reference sequence). V was pared by 3 bases and J by 6 bases, with 8 bases between.

The sample holds many counts of this clonotype. J is TRBJ2-5 and V is TRBV25-1, with unresolved D. Trimming took off 5 bases at V and 1 base at J, with 5 bases between the two ends. This CDR3 region has 12 residues. CDR1 and CDR2 from the germline V gene are MGHDK and SYGVNS. CDR3 DNA sequence: TGTGCCAGCAGTTGGGGCCAAGAGACCCAGTACTTC. As protein: CASSWGQETQYF. The full variable domain, in which reference TRBV25-1 and TRBJ2-5 provide the parts outside the CDR3, is EADIYQTPRYLVIGTGKKITLECSQTMGHDKMYWYQQDPGMELHLIHYSYGVNSTEKGDLSSESTVSRIRTEHFPLTLESARPSHTSQYLCASSWGQETQYFGPGTRLLVL.

This clonotype was recorded at least ten times. The chain has TRBV29-1 and TRBJ2-1; 9 bases match TRBD2. V was clipped by 7 bases and J by 6 bases; unmatched bases: 7. The CDR3 spans 13 residues. CDR1 and CDR2 from the germline V gene are SQVTM and ANQGSEA. The CDR3, as DNA: TGCAGCGCCGGACTAGCGACATCCAATGAGCAGTTCTTC. This codes for CSAGLATSNEQFF.

For this clonotype: Given a much more abundant clone one base away, this may be a read error. J is TRBJ2-1 and V is TRBV7-8; 7 nucleotides line up with TRBD2. V gave up 4 bases and J gave up 4 bases; unmatched junction bases: 10. The CDR3 runs 16 residues. The V gene's germline CDR1 is SGHVS and CDR2 FQNEAQ. Here the CDR3 DNA reads TGTGCCAGCAGCTCGACTGGCGGGGGTCATTACAATGAGCAGTTCTTC. Translated: CASSSTGGGHYNEQFF. Complete variable domain (other parts from reference TRBV7-8 and TRBJ2-1): GAGVSQSPRYKVAKRGQDVALRCDPISGHVSLFWYQQALGQGPEFLTYFQNEAQLDKSGLPSDRFFAERPEGSVSTLKIQRTQQEDSAVYLCASSSTGGGHYNEQFFGPGTRLTVL.

This clonotype was counted at least ten times. The V call is TRBV18, the J call TRBJ2-7, with 8 nucleotides matching TRBD1. With V trimmed by 3 bases and J by 4 bases, 8 bases remained unmatched. The CDR3 has 15 amino acids. The germline V gene encodes CDR1 KGHSH and CDR2 LQKENI. CDR3: CASSPAGGPGYEQYF. CDR3 nucleotides: TGTGCCAGCTCACCGGCAGGGGGCCCGGGGTACGAGCAGTACTTC. Combining the CDR3 with reference TRBV18 and TRBJ2-7 gives the whole variable domain NAGVMQNPRHLVRRRGQEARLRCSPMKGHSHVYWYRQLPEEGLKFMVYLQKENIIDESGMPKERFSAEFPKEGPSILRIQQVVRGDSAAYFCASSPAGGPGYEQYFGPGTRLTVT.

Remarks on this clonotype: This may be a read error: a much more frequent sequence differs by one nucleotide. The chain is built from TRBV4-1 and TRBJ2-7; 8 positions agree with TRBD2. This CDR3 is 16 amino acids long. The V segment lost 4 bases and the J segment 2 bases; nucleotides outside the gene matches: 10. The germline V gene has CDR1 MGHRA and CDR2 YSYEKL. CDR3 nucleotide sequence: TGCGCCAGCAGCCCCGCCAGCGCGGGGGGAGCCTACGAGCAGTACTTC. Its translation: CASSPASAGGAYEQYF.

For this clonotype: At one end the junction does not follow the germline gene, possibly because of a read error. The chain links TRBV12-3 or TRBV12-4 to TRBJ2-3; D might be TRBD2 (5 bases). The CDR3 is 12 residues long. CDR3 sequence: CTSSLALDTQYF. The CDR3, as DNA: TGTACCAGCAGTTTAGCGCTAGATACGCAGTATTTT.

About this clonotype: A much larger clone lies a single base off, so this may be a read error. The J gene is TRBJ2-3, the V gene TRBV5-1, with D maybe TRBD2 (5 bases). Looked up from germline, CDR1 is SGHRS and CDR2 is YFSETQ. CDR3 length: 15 residues. The CDR3 DNA follows: TGCGCCAGCGGCTTGATCGGCGGGCCCACAGATACGCAGTATTTT. Protein: CASGLIGGPTDTQYF.

This clonotype occurred many times. The chain employs TRBV30 and TRBJ2-1; D ambiguous. V lost 2 bases, J lost 7 bases, and 9 bases lay in between. The CDR3 runs to 12 residues. The germline CDR1 and CDR2 sequences are GTSNPN and SVGIG (reference sequence). DNA of the CDR3: TGTGCCTGGAGTCCCGCCGCAAATGAGCAGTTCTTC. Amino acid sequence: CAWSPAANEQFF.

There are a few counts of this clonotype. This CDR3 reads CAISEPDRGRDRDEQYF. The CDR3 coding sequence is TGTGCCATCAGTGAGCCGGACAGGGGACGGGATCGGGACGAGCAGTACTTC. The rearrangement uses TRBV10-3 and TRBJ2-7; 9 bases line up with TRBD1. In germline, CDR1 is ENHRY, CDR2 SYGVKD. The J segment lost 5 bases and the V segment lost 2 bases, leaving 13 bases of the junction unmatched. The CDR3 has 17 amino acids.

This clonotype was found many times. CDR3 region: CASSLSGDTQYF. The DNA for the CDR3 is TGTGCCAGCAGCTTATCCGGAGATACGCAGTATTTT. The V call is TRBV12-3 or TRBV12-4, the J call TRBJ2-3; D is unclear. Between the trimmed V and J ends, which lost 6 bases and 5 bases, there was a span of 9 bases. The CDR3 contains 12 residues.

This clonotype showed up many times. The chain combines TRBV9 with TRBJ2-7; 15 bases are shared with TRBD2. Per germline, CDR1 SGDLS and CDR2 YYNGEE. There are 15 residues in the CDR3. Trimming removed 3 bases from V and 4 bases from J; junction bases left unmatched: 2. CDR3 bases: TGTGCCAGCAGCGCCGGGACTAGCGGGAGGTACGAGCAGTACTTC. Translating it yields CASSAGTSGRYEQYF.

A few counts support this clonotype. V usage is TRBV5-4 and J usage is TRBJ2-7; possibly TRBD1 for D (5 bases). Deletions cut 4 bases from V and 6 bases from J, with 14 bases between. CDR1 and CDR2 (germline): SGHNT, YYREEE (reference sequence). The CDR3 extends over 13 amino acids. This CDR3 is CASSPRQGSEQYF. The CDR3 coding sequence is TGTGCCAGCAGCCCCCGCCAGGGCAGCGAGCAGTACTTC.